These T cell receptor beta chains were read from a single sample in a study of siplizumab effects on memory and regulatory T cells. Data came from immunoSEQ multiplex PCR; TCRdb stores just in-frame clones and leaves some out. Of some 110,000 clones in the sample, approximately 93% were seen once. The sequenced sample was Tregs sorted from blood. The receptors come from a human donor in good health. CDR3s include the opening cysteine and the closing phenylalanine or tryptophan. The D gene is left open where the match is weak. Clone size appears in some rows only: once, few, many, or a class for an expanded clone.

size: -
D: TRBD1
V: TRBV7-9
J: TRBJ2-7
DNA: TGTGCCAGCAACAGGGGGCAGGACGAGCAGTACTTC
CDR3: CASNRGQDEQYF

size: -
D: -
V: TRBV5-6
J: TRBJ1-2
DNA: TGTGCCAGCAGCCGGGGAGGGACGGTAGGGAGCTATGGCTACACCTTC
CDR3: CASSRGGTVGSYGYTF

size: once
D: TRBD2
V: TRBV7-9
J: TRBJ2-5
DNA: TGTGCCAGCAGGCGGGGGGTAGAGACCCAGTACTTC
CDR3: CASRRGVETQYF

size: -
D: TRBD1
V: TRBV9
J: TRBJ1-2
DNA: TGTGCCAGCAGCGCTGACAGGGGGGGCTATGGCTACACCTTC
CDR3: CASSADRGGYGYTF

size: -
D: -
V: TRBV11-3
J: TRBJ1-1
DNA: TGTGCCAGCAGGGCACAGGGGAACACTGAAGCTTTCTTT
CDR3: CASRAQGNTEAFF

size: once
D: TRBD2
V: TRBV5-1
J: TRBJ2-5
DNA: TGCGCCAGCACCCTCCGGGAGGGAGAGACCCAGTACTTC
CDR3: CASTLREGETQYF

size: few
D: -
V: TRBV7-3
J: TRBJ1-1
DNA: TGTGCCAGCAGCGTAGGACGGGGGACTGAAGCTTTCTTT
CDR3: CASSVGRGTEAFF

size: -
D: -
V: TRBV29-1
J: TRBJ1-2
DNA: TGCAGCGTTGAATACGGACACAGTTTGCGCGGCTACACCTTC
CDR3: CSVEYGHSLRGYTF

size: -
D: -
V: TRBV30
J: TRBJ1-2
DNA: TGTGCCTGGACCCGGGGGGCTGATGGCTACACCTTC
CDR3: CAWTRGADGYTF

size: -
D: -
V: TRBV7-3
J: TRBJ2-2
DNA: TGTGCCAGCAGCCTAGGGACCGACACCGGGGAGCTGTTTTTT
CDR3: CASSLGTDTGELFF

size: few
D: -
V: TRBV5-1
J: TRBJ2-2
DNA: TGCGCCAGCAGGATAGCGACGAACACCGGGGAGCTGTTTTTT
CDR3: CASRIATNTGELFF

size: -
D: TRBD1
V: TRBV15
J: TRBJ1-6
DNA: TGTGCCACCAGCAGAGATTTGGGAGCCGGGACAGGGGCGGGTTCACCCCTCCACTTT
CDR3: CATSRDLGAGTGAGSPLHF

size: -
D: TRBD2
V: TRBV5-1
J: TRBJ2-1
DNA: TGCGCCAGCAGCCCGGCGGGACTAGCGGGAGCGCTTGAGCAGTTCTTC
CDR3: CASSPAGLAGALEQFF

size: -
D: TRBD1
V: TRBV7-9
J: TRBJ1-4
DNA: TGTGCCAGCAGCTCCCGCCCGGGACAGCGTGAAAAACTGTTTTTT
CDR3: CASSSRPGQREKLFF

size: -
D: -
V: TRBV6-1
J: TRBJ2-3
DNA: TGTGCCAGCAGTGAAGCCAGGAAGGGTAGGGGACTTAGCACAGATACGCAGTATTTT
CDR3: CASSEARKGRGLSTDTQYF

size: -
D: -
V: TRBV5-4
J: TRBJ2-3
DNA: TGTGCCAGCAGCTTGGATAACCCGGTTAGCACAGATACGCAGTATTTT
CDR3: CASSLDNPVSTDTQYF

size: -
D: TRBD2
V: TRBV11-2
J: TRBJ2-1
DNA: TGTGCCAGCAGCTTAGGGGCTAGCGGGAGTTACAATGAGCAGTTCTTC
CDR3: CASSLGASGSYNEQFF

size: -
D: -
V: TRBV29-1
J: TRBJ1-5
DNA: TGCAGCGTTGCCGACGGGCTATATCAGCCCCAGCATTTT
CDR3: CSVADGLYQPQHF

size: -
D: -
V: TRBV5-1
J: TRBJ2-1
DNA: TGCGCCAGCAACGACTACACACAGGGTGAGCAGTTCTTC
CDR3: CASNDYTQGEQFF

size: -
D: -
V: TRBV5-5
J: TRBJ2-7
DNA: TGTGCCAGCAGCTTGAAAAGCTCCTACGAGCAGTACTTC
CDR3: CASSLKSSYEQYF

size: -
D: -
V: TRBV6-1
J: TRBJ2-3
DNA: TGTGCCAGCGTAGCGGTACAGGGAGCAGATACGCAGTATTTT
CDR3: CASVAVQGADTQYF

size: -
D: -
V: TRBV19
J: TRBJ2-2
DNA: TGTGCCAGTAGTATAGGAACAGGGTTGAGCGGGGAGCTGTTTTTT
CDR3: CASSIGTGLSGELFF

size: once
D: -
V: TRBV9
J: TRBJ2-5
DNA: TGTGCCAGCAGCGCCCTTGGAGAGACCCAGTACTTC
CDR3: CASSALGETQYF

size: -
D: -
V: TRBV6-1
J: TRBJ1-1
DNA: TGTGCCAGCCTACCCCCGCCCCCCTTTGGAACTGAAGCTTTCTTT
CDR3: CASLPPPPFGTEAFF

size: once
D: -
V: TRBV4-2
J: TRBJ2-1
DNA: TGTGCCAGCAGCCAAGGAAGCGGTTTCCGGTATGAGCAGTTCTTC
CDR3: CASSQGSGFRYEQFF

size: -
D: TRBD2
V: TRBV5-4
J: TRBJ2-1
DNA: TGTGCCAGCAGCTTGATGTGGGGGGGATACAATGAGCAGTTCTTC
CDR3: CASSLMWGGYNEQFF

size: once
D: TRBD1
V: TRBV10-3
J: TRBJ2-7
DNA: TGTGCCATCAGCGAGGAAATGACAGGGGTTGAGCAGTACTTC
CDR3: CAISEEMTGVEQYF

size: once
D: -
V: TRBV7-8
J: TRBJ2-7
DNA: TGTGCCAGCAGCTTAGTGGCCTACGAGCAGTACTTC
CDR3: CASSLVAYEQYF

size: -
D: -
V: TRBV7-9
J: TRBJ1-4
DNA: TGTGCCAGCAGCTTACTACAGAATGAAAAACTGTTTTTT
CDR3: CASSLLQNEKLFF

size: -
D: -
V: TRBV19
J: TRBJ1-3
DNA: TGTGCCAGTAGTATCCGGGGAGCCTCTGGAAACACCATATATTTT
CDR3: CASSIRGASGNTIYF

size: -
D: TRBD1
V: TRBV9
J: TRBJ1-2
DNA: TGTGCCAGCAGCTCGGGACAGGGAGTAGGTGGCTACACCTTC
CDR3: CASSSGQGVGGYTF

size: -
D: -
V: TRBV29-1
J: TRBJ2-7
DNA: TGCAGCGTTGAGAACTCCTACGAGCAGTACTTC
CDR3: CSVENSYEQYF